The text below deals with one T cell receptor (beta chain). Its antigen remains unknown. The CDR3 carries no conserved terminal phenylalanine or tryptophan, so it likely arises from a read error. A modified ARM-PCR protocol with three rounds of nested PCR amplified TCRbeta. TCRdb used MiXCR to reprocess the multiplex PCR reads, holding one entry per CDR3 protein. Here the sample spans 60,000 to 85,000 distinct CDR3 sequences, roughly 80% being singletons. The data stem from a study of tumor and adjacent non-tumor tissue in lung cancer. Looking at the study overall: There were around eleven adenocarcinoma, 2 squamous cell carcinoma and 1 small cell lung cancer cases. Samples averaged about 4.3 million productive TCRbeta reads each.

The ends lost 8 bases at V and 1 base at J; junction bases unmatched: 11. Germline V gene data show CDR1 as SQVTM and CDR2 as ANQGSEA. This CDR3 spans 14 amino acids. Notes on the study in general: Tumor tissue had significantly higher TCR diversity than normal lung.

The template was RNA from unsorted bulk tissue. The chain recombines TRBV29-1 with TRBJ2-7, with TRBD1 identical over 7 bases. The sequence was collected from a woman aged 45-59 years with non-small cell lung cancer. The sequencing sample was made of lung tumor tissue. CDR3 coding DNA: TGCAGCCTACAGGGGAGAGGAGATTCCTACGAGCAGTACATT. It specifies CSLQGRGDSYEQYI.